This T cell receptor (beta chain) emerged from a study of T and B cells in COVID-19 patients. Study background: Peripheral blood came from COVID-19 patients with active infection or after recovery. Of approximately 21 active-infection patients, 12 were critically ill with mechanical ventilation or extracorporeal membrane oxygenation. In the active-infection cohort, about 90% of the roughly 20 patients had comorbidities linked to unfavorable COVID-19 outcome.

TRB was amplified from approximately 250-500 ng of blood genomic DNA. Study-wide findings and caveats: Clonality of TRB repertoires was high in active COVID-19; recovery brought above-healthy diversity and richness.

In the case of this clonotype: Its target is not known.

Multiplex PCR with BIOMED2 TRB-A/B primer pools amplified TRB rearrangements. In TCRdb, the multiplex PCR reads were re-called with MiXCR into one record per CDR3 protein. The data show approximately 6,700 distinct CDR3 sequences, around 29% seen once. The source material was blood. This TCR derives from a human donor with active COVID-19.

CDR3 DNA: TGCGCCAGCAGTGAGGGCAGGTTGAGCTCCTATAATTCACCCCTCCACTTT. Protein product: CASSEGRLSSYNSPLHF. V is TRBV10-2 and J is TRBJ1-6, with D hard to call. V was pared by 2 bases and J by 0 bases, with 11 bases between. The CDR3 contains 17 residues. Germline V gene lookup returns CDR1 WSHSY and CDR2 SAAADI.